These 7 T cell receptor beta chains were all obtained from the same sample, sequenced in a study of T-cell memory formation after mild COVID-19. MiXCR, applied by TCRdb to the 5' RACE reads, yields one record per CDR3 protein. Of over 120,000 distinct CDR3 sequences in the sample, roughly 19% were seen once. The sequencing input was PBMCs or a T cell subset sorted from them (not recorded which). All receptors come from an adult woman who had mild COVID-19 (a few samples of this study predate the infection). Cell type and time point are not known.

The chain employs TRBV6-2 or TRBV6-3 and TRBJ1-1, with TRBD1 matching over 8 bases. CDR3 size: 16 residues. J was trimmed by 5 bases and V by 6 bases; bases with no gene match: 14. The V gene's germline CDR1 is MNHEY and CDR2 SVGEGT. In DNA, the CDR3 is TGTGCCAGCAGCCGCGGACAGGGTGCAATTAGGACTGAAGCTTTCTTT. Its translation: CASSRGQGAIRTEAFF.

This clonotype was found a few times. J is TRBJ2-2 and V is TRBV27; D not resolved. Trimming cost V 2 bases and J 0 bases, with 10 bases left between them. Germline V CDR1 and CDR2: MNHEY, SMNVEV (reference sequence). This CDR3 spans 16 amino acids. The DNA of the CDR3 is TGTGCCAGCAGTTTACGCAGGCCCCCGAACACCGGGGAGCTGTTTTTT. This encodes CASSLRRPPNTGELFF.

This clonotype appeared a few times. The chain combines TRBV25-1 with TRBJ2-1; either TRBD1 or TRBD2 may supply D (5 bases each). In germline, CDR1 is MGHDK, CDR2 SYGVNS. This CDR3 comprises 15 residues. Trimming removed 5 bases from V and 0 bases from J, with 11 bases in between. The CDR3 protein is CASSSGTYSYNEQFF. Here the CDR3 DNA reads TGTGCCAGCAGTAGTGGGACCTACTCCTACAATGAGCAGTTCTTC.

This clonotype showed up just a few times. The chain links TRBV7-2 to TRBJ2-2; D gene uncertain. The germline V gene has CDR1 SGHTA and CDR2 FQGNSA. The CDR3 contains 15 residues. V lost 1 base and J lost 6, with 12 bases in between. This CDR3 reads CASSLDPSRPGELFF. Here the CDR3 DNA reads TGTGCCAGCAGCTTAGACCCTAGTAGGCCCGGGGAGCTGTTTTTT.

This clonotype was counted a few times. CDR3 residues: CSARVYNEQFF. For the CDR3, the DNA is TGCAGTGCTAGAGTCTACAATGAGCAGTTCTTC. The V gene is TRBV20-1, the J gene TRBJ2-1; D call uncertain. The CDR3 is 11 residues long. Between the trimmed V and J ends, which lost 1 base and 3 bases, there was a span of 1 base. Germline CDR1 is DFQATT and CDR2 is SNEGSKA (reference sequence).

The sample holds a few counts of this clonotype. CDR3 amino acids: CAWSLEVDTGELFF. CDR3 nucleotides: TGTGCCTGGAGTTTGGAGGTTGACACCGGGGAGCTGTTTTTT. The gene calls are TRBV30 and TRBJ2-2; D possibly corresponds to TRBD2 (5 bases). Germline V gene lookup returns CDR1 GTSNPN and CDR2 SVGIG (reference sequence). The V gene lost 2 bases and the J gene lost 3 bases, with 10 bases spanning the gap. The CDR3 spans 14 residues.

The genes are TRBV5-1 and TRBJ2-3; D is unresolved. The V gene lost 0 bases and the J gene lost 4 bases, with 6 bases spanning the gap. This CDR3 contains 13 residues. Germline lookup yields CDR1 SGHRS and CDR2 YFSETQ. CDR3 nucleotides: TGCGCCAGCAGCTTGGTTCACTCAGATACGCAGTATTTT. This sequence encodes CASSLVHSDTQYF.